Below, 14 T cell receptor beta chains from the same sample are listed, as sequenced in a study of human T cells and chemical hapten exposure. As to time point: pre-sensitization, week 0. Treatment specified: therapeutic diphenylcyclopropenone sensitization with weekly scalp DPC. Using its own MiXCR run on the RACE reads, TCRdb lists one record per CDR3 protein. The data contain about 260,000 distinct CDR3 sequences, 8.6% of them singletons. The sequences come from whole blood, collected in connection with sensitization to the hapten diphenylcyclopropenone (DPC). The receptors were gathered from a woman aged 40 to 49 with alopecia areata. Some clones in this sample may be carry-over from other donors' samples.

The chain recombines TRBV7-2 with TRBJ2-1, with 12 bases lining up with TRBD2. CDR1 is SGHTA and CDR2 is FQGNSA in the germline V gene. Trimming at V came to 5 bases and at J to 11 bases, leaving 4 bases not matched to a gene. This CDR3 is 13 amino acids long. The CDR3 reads CASSPGLAGQQFF. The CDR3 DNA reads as TGTGCCAGCAGCCCGGGACTAGCGGGCCAGCAGTTCTTC.

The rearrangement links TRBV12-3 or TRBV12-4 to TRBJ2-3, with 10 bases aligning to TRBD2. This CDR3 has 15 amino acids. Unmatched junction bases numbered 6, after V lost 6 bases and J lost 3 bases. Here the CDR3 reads CASSPLAGNTDTQYF. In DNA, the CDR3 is TGTGCCAGCAGCCCACTAGCGGGAAATACAGATACGCAGTATTTT.

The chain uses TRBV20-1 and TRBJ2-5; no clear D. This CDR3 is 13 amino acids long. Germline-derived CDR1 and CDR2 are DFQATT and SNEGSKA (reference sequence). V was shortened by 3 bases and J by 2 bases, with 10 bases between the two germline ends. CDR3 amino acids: CSASGRNQETQYF. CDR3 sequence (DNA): TGCAGTGCTAGCGGGCGAAATCAAGAGACCCAGTACTTC.

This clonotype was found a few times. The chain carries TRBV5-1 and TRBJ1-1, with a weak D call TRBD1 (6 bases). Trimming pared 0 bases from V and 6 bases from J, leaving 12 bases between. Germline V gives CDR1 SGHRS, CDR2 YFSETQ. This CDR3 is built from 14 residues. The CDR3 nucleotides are TGCGCCAGCAGCTTGGCTACAGGGATGGCTGAAGCTTTCTTT. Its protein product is CASSLATGMAEAFF.

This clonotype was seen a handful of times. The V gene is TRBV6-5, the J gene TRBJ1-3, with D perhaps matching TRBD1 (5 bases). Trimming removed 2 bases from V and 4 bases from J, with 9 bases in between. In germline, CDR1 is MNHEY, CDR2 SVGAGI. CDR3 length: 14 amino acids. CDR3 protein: CASSYTAGGNTIYF. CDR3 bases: TGTGCCAGCAGTTACACTGCAGGGGGAAACACCATATATTTT.

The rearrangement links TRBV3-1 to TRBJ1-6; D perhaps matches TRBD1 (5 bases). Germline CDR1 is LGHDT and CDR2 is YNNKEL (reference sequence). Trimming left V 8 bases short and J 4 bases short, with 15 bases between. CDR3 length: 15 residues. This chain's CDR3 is CASASTGGYNSPLHF. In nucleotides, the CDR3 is TGTGCCAGCGCTTCTACAGGAGGTTATAATTCACCCCTCCACTTT.

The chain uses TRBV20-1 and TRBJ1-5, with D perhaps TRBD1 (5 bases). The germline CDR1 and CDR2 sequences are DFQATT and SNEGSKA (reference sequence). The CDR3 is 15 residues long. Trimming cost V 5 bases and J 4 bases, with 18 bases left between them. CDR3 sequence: CSAYGGSPTNQPQHF. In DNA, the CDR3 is TGCAGTGCTTACGGGGGGAGCCCGACAAATCAGCCCCAGCATTTT.

The DNA for the CDR3 is TGTGCCAGCAGTTACTCTGCAGGGGCGGGTACCGGGGAGCTGTTTTTT. Its protein is CASSYSAGAGTGELFF. This rearrangement joins TRBV6-6 to TRBJ2-2; a possible D gene is TRBD1 (6 bases). Trimming pared 0 bases from V and 5 bases from J, leaving 13 bases between. This CDR3 contains 16 residues. Germline CDR1 reads MNHNY; CDR2 reads SVGAGI (reference sequence).

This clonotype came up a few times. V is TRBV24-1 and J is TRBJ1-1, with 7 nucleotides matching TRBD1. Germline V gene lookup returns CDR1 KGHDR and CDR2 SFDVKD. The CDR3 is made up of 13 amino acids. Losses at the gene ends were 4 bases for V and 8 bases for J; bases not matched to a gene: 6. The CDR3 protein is CATSDPDRAEAFF. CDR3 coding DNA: TGTGCCACCAGTGACCCCGACAGGGCAGAAGCTTTCTTT.

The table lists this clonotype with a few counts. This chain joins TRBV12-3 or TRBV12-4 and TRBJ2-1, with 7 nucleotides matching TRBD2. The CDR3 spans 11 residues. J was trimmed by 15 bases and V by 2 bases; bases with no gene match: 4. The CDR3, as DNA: TGTGCCAGCAGTTTAAAGGGCGGGGGGTTCTTC. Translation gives CASSLKGGGFF.

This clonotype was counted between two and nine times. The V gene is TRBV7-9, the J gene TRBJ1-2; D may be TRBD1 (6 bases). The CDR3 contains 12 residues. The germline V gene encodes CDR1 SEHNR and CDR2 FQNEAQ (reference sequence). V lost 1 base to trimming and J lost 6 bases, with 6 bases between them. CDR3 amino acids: CASSLDRDGYTF. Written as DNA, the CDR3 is TGTGCCAGCAGCTTAGACAGGGATGGCTACACCTTC.

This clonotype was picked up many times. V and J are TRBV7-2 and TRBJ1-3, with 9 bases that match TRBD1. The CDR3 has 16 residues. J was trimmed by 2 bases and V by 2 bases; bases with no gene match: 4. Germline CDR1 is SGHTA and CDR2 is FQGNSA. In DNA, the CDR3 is TGTGCCAGCAGCTTACGGGGACAGGGTACTGGAAACACCATATATTTT. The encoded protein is CASSLRGQGTGNTIYF.

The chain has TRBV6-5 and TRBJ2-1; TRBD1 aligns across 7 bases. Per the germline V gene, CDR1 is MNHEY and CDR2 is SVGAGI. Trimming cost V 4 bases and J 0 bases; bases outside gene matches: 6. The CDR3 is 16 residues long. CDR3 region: CASSSGQLLSYNEQFF. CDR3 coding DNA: TGTGCCAGCAGTTCGGGACAGCTGCTCTCCTACAATGAGCAGTTCTTC.

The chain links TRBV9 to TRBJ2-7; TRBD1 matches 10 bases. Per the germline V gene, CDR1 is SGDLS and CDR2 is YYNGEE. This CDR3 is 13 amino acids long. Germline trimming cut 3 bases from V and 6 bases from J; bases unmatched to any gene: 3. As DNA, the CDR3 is TGTGCCAGCAGCGGGAGGACAGGGGGCGAGCAGTACTTC. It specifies CASSGRTGGEQYF.